These T cell receptor beta chains were read from a single sample in a study of metastatic and nonmetastatic thyroid tumors. TCRdb re-clonotyped the PCR reads through MiXCR. The sample holds about 12,000 clones, roughly 12% seen once. Sequences were obtained from blood. All receptors derive from a female donor with papillary thyroid cancer or a benign thyroid nodule (not recorded which). Some clones in this sample may be carry-over from other donors' samples. Both conserved end residues are part of each CDR3. Rows may omit the clone size; those that give it use once, few, many or a size class.

V,size,CDR3
TRBV12-3/TRBV12-4,many,CASKIEGSPYNSPLHF
TRBV20-1,many,CSAWPGTGANVLTF
TRBV7-2,many,CASSLAQGSNQPQHF
TRBV12-3/TRBV12-4,-,CASRPRTGSYYEQYF
TRBV5-1,many,CASSLSAGSYNEQFF
TRBV27,medium-sized,CASSLDEQYF
TRBV9,many,CASSVSGRAGQETQYF
TRBV28,-,CASSLRVGDYEQYF
TRBV13,many,CASSPRPSDGGEQYF
TRBV6-1,few,CASSAQAPPNTVELFF
TRBV6-2/TRBV6-3,many,CASSLLTGSGTAGDTQYF
TRBV4-1,many,CASSQAPPVTDTQYF
TRBV12-5,-,CASCCGGPINEQFF
TRBV27,-,CASSPMAPLAGSHYEQYF
TRBV30,many,CAWSGGGIVYEQYF
TRBV24-1,few,CATASGQGAYEQYF
TRBV6-2/TRBV6-3,many,CASSYSPNEKLFF
TRBV2,many,CAGRRGSMNTEAFF
TRBV6-2/TRBV6-3,-,CASSYVQATTSSYNSPLHF
TRBV6-1,medium-sized,CASKVDRAGNTIYF
TRBV6-1,medium-sized,CASSATSGWATDTQYF
TRBV19,medium-sized,CASRGTGGNYEQYF
TRBV28,-,CASSFGGQGQSQHF
TRBV7-2,many,CASSYDGRASGYTF
TRBV7-2,many,CASSLAMREPTGELFF
TRBV6-6,many,CASSYRMALQETQYF
TRBV6-5,medium-sized,CASSYGNSPLHF
TRBV11-2,-,CASSNKELGTQYF
TRBV4-3,many,CASSQKDPGQGADTQYF
TRBV3-1,many,CASSQASGIEKLFF
TRBV29-1,few,CSVESQGTVNTGELFF
TRBV6-1,medium-sized,CASSREDNSYEQYF
TRBV5-1,many,CASFDRGPWETQYF
TRBV28,medium-sized,CASRDSRSYGYTF
TRBV15,many,CATSTAKWNTEAFF
TRBV6-2/TRBV6-3,medium-sized,CASSFPARAQPQHF
TRBV25-1,-,CASSEYFLEGGPSSTDTQYF
TRBV6-5,few,CASSYSDRNGNTIYF
TRBV2,many,CASRAGENTEAFF
TRBV4-2,many,CASSQGGVASGIEQYF
TRBV24-1,-,CATSDLIRLGSGDTSSYNEQFF
TRBV5-1,many,CASSPGTGSTETQYF
TRBV7-3,few,CASSLAGVNDEQFF
TRBV9,many,CASSAQSGFMVTGELFF
TRBV6-1,-,CASSPRVGTSGVGETQYF
TRBV11-1,many,CASSQGGTRGRGEQFF
TRBV19,few,CASSIAVGTGGYEQYF
TRBV7-3,many,CAQRGRGKNTGELFF
TRBV6-1,medium-sized,CASTLTGFNTDTQYF
TRBV5-1,-,CASSPDRVGQETQYF
TRBV28,few,CAISDIQGPHF
TRBV29-1,many,CSVVTPSYEQYF
TRBV10-3,few,CATSEGRVNSGANVLTF
TRBV28,medium-sized,CASSFPGGGGGELFF